These 3 T cell receptor beta chains originate from one sample sequenced in a study of blood T cells in healthy people across ages. Alongside a J-beta primer mix, a sample-barcoded 5' primer served in a second PCR lasting about 7 to 12 cycles. From the 5' RACE reads, TCRdb called clonotypes with MiXCR, one entry per CDR3 protein. Of some 730,000 distinct CDR3 sequences listed, about a fifth are singletons. Sequencing input: blood. The receptors come from a man aged 65 to 79 in good health.

On this clonotype: One end of the junction varies from germline; a read error may be responsible. The V call is TRBV7-9, the J call TRBJ2-7; a possible D gene is TRBD1 (6 bases). The CDR3 is 16 amino acids. The germline gives CDR1 SEHNR, CDR2 FQNEAQ (reference sequence). The CDR3, as DNA: TGTGCCAGCAGCTTAAGCGCCTGGACAGTTTCCTACGGGCAGTACTTC. Encoded protein: CASSLSAWTVSYGQYF.

The chain is built from TRBV29-1 and TRBJ2-1; TRBD1 matches 9 bases. CDR3 size: 14 residues. J was trimmed by 5 bases and V by 4 bases; bases with no gene match: 6. The germline V gene encodes CDR1 SQVTM and CDR2 ANQGSEA. CDR3 region: CSVVPGQGNNEQFF. CDR3 in DNA: TGCAGCGTTGTACCGGGACAGGGTAACAATGAGCAGTTCTTC.

This clonotype was found many times. This rearrangement joins TRBV10-3 to TRBJ2-1; TRBD2 matches at 11 bases. The CDR3 contains 17 residues. Germline V gene lookup returns CDR1 ENHRY and CDR2 SYGVKD. V gave up 5 bases and J gave up 6 bases; unmatched junction bases: 12. In nucleotides, the CDR3 is TGTGCCATCAGTATGATATCGACTAGCGGGGTTGGCAATGAGCAGTTCTTC. It specifies CAISMISTSGVGNEQFF.